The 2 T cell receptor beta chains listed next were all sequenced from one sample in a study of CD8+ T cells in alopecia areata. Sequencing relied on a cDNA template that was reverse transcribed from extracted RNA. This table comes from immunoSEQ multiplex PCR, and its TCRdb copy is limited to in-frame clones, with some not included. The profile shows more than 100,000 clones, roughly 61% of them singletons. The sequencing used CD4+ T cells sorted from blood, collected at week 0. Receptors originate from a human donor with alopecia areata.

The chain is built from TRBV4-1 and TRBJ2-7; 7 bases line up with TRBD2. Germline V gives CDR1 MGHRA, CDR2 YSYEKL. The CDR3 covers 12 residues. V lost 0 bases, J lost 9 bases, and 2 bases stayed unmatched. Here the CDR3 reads CASSQEGGGQYF. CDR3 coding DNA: TGCGCCAGCAGCCAAGAAGGCGGGGGGCAGTACTTC.

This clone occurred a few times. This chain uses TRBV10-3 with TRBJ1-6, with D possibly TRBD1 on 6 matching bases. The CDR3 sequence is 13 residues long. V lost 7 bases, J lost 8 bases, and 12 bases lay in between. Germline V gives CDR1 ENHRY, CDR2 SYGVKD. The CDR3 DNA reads TGTGCCATCAAGGAGAGACAGGATTCACCCCTCCACTTT. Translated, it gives CAIKERQDSPLHF.